The sequence of this T cell receptor beta chain was determined in a study of T-cell memory formation after mild COVID-19. Study-wide background: Largely, TCR clusters stayed within a single donor.

V dropped 0 bases and J dropped 4; count of bases not matched to a gene: 9. From germline, CDR1 is SGHTA and CDR2 FQGNSA. The CDR3 is 17 residues long. TCRdb re-called the 5' RACE reads with MiXCR, one entry per CDR3 protein. This sample carries more than 150,000 distinct CDR3 sequences, 20% to 25% of them seen once, and the ten largest clones take around 23%. Material for sequencing was PBMCs or a T cell subset sorted from them (not recorded which). The receptor comes from an adult woman who had mild COVID-19 (a few samples of this study predate the infection). Cell type and time point are not known. The chain is built from TRBV7-2 and TRBJ2-3; 8 bases align to TRBD2. This chain's CDR3 is CASSLALRAGVPDTQYF. CDR3 nucleotide sequence: TGTGCCAGCAGCTTAGCCCTGCGAGCGGGAGTCCCAGATACGCAGTATTTT.